Listed below are T cell receptor beta chains from one sample, sequenced in a study of CD8+ T cells in alopecia areata. Some clones are missing from TCRdb's copy, which holds only in-frame ones; the method was immunoSEQ multiplex PCR. The sample consists of around 290,000 clones, 55% to 75% of them appearing once. Sequencing used CD4+ T cells sorted from blood, obtained at week 24, from a patient treated with tofacitinib. The receptors were sampled from a human donor with alopecia areata. CDR3s include the opening cysteine and the closing phenylalanine or tryptophan. The order of the fields is clone size, V gene, J gene, D gene, CDR3 DNA, CDR3 protein. A D gene is named only where the DNA matches it firmly. Size values are once, few and many counts, or a class for expanded clones, and some rows have none.

.	TRBV15	TRBJ2-3	.	TGTGCCACCAGCAGAGATCGACAAGTCACAGATACGCAGTATTTT	CATSRDRQVTDTQYF
few	TRBV7-2	TRBJ2-1	TRBD2	TGTGCCAGCAGCGCCCGACTAGCGGGAATCTACAATGAGCAGTTCTTC	CASSARLAGIYNEQFF
.	TRBV7-2	TRBJ2-7	.	TGTGCCAGCAGGGCAGCGGCCTACGAGCAGTACTTC	CASRAAAYEQYF
.	TRBV11-2	TRBJ2-1	TRBD2	TGTGCCAGCAGCCCCTGGGTGCGGGGGGGCGACAATGAGCAGTTCTTC	CASSPWVRGGDNEQFF
.	TRBV9	TRBJ2-2	TRBD2	TGTGCCAGCAGCCCCCCCCCAGGCGGGGGGGCCGGCGGGGAGCTGTTTTTT	CASSPPPGGGAGGELFF
few	TRBV28	TRBJ1-5	.	TGTGCCACTTCTCTCCTTGGTGGGCAAGGCGGTCAGCCCCAGCATTTT	CATSLLGGQGGQPQHF
.	TRBV9	TRBJ2-3	.	TGTGCCAGCAGCGTAGGAGGGAGCACAGATACGCAGTATTTT	CASSVGGSTDTQYF
.	TRBV2	TRBJ2-3	TRBD1	TGTGCCAGCAGGGGACTACCGGGACAGGGGGCGGCAGATACGCAGTATTTT	CASRGLPGQGAADTQYF
.	TRBV4-1	TRBJ1-5	.	TGCGCCAGCAGCCAATTTTATGATGTTTTGGTGCGTAATCAGCCCCAGCATTTT	CASSQFYDVLVRNQPQHF
.	TRBV5-8	TRBJ1-6	TRBD1	TGTGCCAGTGGAAGAGACAGGGCTTCACCCCTCCACTTT	CASGRDRASPLHF
.	TRBV5-1	TRBJ2-2	.	TGCGCCAGCGGACCGGCGCGGGACTCGAACACCGGGGAGCTGTTTTTT	CASGPARDSNTGELFF
.	TRBV6-6	TRBJ2-1	TRBD2	TGTGCCAGCAGAGGGAGCGGGGGCGCTCCCCATGAGCAGTTCTTC	CASRGSGGAPHEQFF
once	TRBV7-9	TRBJ1-2	.	TGTGCCAGCAGCTATAACAGGGAGGCGAGTGGCTACACCTTC	CASSYNREASGYTF
.	TRBV29-1	TRBJ1-2	TRBD1	TGCAGCGGTATAACGCAGGGGGCGTATGGCTACACCTTC	CSGITQGAYGYTF
.	TRBV29-1	TRBJ2-2	TRBD1	TGCAGCGTTGTCCGGGACAGGGGTACCGGGGAGCTGTTTTTT	CSVVRDRGTGELFF
.	TRBV25-1	TRBJ1-6	TRBD1	TGTGCCAGCAGTGATACAGGGGCCTTTTCACCCCTCCACTTT	CASSDTGAFSPLHF